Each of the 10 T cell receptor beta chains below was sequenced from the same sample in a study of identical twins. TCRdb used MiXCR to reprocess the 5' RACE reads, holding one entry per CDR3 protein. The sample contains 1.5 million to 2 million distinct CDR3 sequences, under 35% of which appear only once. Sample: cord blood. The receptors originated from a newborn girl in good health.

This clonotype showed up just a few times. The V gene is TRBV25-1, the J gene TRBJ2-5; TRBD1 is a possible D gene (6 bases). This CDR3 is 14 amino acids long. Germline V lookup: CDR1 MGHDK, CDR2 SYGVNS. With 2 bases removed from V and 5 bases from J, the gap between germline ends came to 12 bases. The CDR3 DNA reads TGTGCCAGCAGTGAAGCGGCAGGGGTCGAGACCCAGTACTTC. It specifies CASSEAAGVETQYF.

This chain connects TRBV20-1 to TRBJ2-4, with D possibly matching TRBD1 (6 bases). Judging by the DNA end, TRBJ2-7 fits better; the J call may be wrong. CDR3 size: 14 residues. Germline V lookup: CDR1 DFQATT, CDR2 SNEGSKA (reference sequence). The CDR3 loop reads CSVSVGANAYEQYF. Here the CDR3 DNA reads TGCAGTGTCAGTGTGGGGGCCAATGCCTACGAGCAGTACTTC.

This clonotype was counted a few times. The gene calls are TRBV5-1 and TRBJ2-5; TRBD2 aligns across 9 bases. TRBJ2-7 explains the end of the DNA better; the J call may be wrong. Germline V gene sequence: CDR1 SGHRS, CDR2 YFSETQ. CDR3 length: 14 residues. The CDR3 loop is CASSLGTSRNEQYF. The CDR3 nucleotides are TGCGCCAGCAGCCTCGGGACTAGCAGGAACGAGCAGTACTTC.

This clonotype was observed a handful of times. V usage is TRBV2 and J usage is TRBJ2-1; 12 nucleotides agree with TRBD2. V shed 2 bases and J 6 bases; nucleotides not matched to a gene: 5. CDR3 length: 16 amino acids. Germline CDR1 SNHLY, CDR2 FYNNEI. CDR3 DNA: TGTGCCAGCAGTGAATTTTCTAGCGGGAGGGCCAATGAGCAGTTCTTC. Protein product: CASSEFSSGRANEQFF.

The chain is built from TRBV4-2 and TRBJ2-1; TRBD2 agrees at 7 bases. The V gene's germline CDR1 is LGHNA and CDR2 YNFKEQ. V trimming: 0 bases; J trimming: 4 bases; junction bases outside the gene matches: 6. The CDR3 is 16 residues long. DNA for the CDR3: TGTGCCAGCAGCCAAGATAGGGGAGCGGGGTACAATGAGCAGTTCTTC. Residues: CASSQDRGAGYNEQFF.

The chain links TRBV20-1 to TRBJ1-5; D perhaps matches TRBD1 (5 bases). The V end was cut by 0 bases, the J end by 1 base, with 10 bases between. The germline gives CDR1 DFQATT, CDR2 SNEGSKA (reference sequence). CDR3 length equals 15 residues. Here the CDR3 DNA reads TGCAGTGCTAGAGATGACAGCGCGAGCAATCAGCCCCAGCATTTT. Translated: CSARDDSASNQPQHF.

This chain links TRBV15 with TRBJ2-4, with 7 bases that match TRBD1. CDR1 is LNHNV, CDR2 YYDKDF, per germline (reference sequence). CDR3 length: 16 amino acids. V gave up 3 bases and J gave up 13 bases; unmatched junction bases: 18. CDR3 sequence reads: CATSSPGTATLGEQYF. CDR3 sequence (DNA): TGTGCCACCAGCAGCCCTGGGACAGCGACCTTGGGAGAGCAGTACTTC.

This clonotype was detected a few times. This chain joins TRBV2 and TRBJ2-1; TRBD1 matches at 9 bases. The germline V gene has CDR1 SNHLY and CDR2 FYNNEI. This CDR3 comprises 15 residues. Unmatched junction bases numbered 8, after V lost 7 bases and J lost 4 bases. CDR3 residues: CASIAGTGNYNEQFF. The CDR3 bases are TGTGCCAGCATTGCCGGGACAGGGAATTACAATGAGCAGTTCTTC.

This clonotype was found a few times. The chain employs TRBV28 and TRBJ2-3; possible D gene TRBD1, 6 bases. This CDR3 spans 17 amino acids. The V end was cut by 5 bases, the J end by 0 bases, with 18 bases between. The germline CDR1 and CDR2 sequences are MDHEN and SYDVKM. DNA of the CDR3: TGTGCCAGCAGTCCGCCGGGGACACACTCTAGCACAGATACGCAGTATTTT. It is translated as CASSPPGTHSSTDTQYF.

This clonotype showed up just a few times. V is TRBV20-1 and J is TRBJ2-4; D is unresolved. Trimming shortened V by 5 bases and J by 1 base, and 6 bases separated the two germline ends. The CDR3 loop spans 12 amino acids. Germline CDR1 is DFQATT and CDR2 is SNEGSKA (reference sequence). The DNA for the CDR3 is TGCAGTGCTCTCGGGGCCAAAAACATTCAGTACTTC. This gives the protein CSALGAKNIQYF.